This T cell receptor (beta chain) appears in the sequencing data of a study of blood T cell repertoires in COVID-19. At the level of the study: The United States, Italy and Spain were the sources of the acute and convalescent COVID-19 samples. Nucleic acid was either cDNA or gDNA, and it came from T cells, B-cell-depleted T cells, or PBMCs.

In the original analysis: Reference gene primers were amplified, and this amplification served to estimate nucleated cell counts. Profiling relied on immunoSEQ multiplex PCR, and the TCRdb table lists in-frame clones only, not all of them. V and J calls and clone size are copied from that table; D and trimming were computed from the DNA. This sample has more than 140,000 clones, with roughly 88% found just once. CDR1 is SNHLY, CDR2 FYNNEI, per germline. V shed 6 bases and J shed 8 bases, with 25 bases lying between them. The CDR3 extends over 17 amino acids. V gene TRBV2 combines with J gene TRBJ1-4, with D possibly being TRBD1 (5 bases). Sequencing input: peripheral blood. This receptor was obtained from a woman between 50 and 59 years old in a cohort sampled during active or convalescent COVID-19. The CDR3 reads CASRPDLTGIQGEKLFF. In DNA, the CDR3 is TGTGCCAGCAGACCTGATCTTACAGGAATTCAAGGGGAAAAACTGTTTTTT.